This T cell receptor beta chain was documented in a study of blood T cell repertoires in COVID-19. Whole-study context: The origin of the acute and convalescent COVID-19 samples was the United States, Italy and Spain.

The protocol was immunoSEQ multiplex PCR, while the TCRdb copy is restricted to in-frame clones and leaves out a portion. The sample contains approximately 52,000 clones, 80% to 95% of which appear only once. This clone showed up just once. Trimming cost V 3 bases and J 2 bases, with 12 bases left between them. This CDR3 comprises 16 residues. From germline, CDR1 is KGHDR and CDR2 SFDVKD. The chain couples TRBV24-1 to TRBJ2-2, with D possibly being TRBD2 (6 bases). The TCR comes from a human donor with active COVID-19. The donor label of this sample is uncertain. Sequenced sample: peripheral blood. Here the CDR3 reads CATSDPKGLNTGELFF. CDR3 in DNA: TGTGCCACCAGTGATCCGAAGGGACTTAACACCGGGGAGCTGTTTTTT.